The entry below describes one TCR beta chain. From 5'RACE with constant-segment primers came TCR alpha and TCR beta cDNA libraries that carried sample barcodes and UMIs. TCRdb reanalysed the 5' RACE reads using MiXCR and keeps one entry per CDR3 protein. The sample yields about 130,000 distinct CDR3 sequences, approximately 15% seen once. This sample is drawn from a study of T-cell memory formation after mild COVID-19. The CDR3 consists of 15 residues. Looked up from germline, CDR1 is GTSNPN and CDR2 is SVGIG (reference sequence). V lost 0 bases and J lost 7, with 18 bases in between. The receptor was isolated from a man younger than 35 who had mild COVID-19 (a few samples of this study predate the infection). Cell type and time point are not known. Input material: PBMCs or a T cell subset sorted from them (not recorded which). The V and J genes are TRBV30 and TRBJ1-2; D ambiguous. CDR3 sequence reads: CAWSVDGTYYSGYTF. In DNA form, the CDR3 reads TGTGCCTGGAGTGTTGACGGAACCTATTATTCTGGCTACACCTTC.